The 16 T cell receptor beta chains in this list originate from one sample, sequenced in a study of T cell repertoires in cytomegalovirus infection. Their cognate antigens are unknown. TCRdb reprocessed the reads via MiXCR and lists one record per CDR3 protein. Of fewer than 1,000,000 distinct CDR3 sequences in the sample, about a third are singletons; the top ten hold more than 12%. The source material was cultured CD8+ T cells from PBMCs, sampled from culture after CMV antigen stimulation. These receptors originate from a human donor in good health (CMV status not recorded). Some clones in this sample may be carry-over from other donors' samples.

This clonotype was detected a few times. CDR3 amino acids: CASSITVRGTEAFF. CDR3 nucleotide sequence: TGTGCCAGTAGTATCACAGTGAGGGGGACTGAAGCTTTCTTT. The chain joins TRBV19 to TRBJ1-1; the D gene is possibly TRBD1 (6 bases). V was shortened by 3 bases and J by 5 bases, with 13 bases between the two germline ends. The CDR3 sequence is 14 residues long. CDR1 and CDR2 (germline): LNHDA, SQIVND (reference sequence).

The genes are TRBV6-2 or TRBV6-3 and TRBJ1-6; no reliable D call. The germline V and J ends were trimmed by 2 bases and 4 bases, with 9 bases remaining between them. The V gene's germline CDR1 is MNHEY and CDR2 SVGEGT. The CDR3 sequence is 15 residues long. The DNA for the CDR3 is TGTGCCAGCAGTTACATGGACCGATATAATTCACCCCTCCACTTT. It specifies CASSYMDRYNSPLHF.

This chain links TRBV7-6 with TRBJ2-3; the match to TRBD2 covers 10 bases. Germline V CDR1 and CDR2: SGHVS, FNYEAQ. The trim removed 7 bases at V and 3 bases at J, leaving 4 bases unmatched. The CDR3 sequence is 14 residues long. Written as DNA, the CDR3 is TGTGCCAGCATCCAGCGGGGGGGTACAGATACGCAGTATTTT. This codes for CASIQRGGTDTQYF.

CDR3 sequence: CASSPTLALGGNEQFF. The DNA for the CDR3 is TGCGCCAGCAGCCCAACCCTAGCTTTAGGGGGCAATGAGCAGTTCTTC. V gene TRBV5-1 combines with J gene TRBJ2-1, with TRBD1 as a possible D gene (6 bases). The V end lost 4 bases, the J end lost 6 bases, and 20 bases lay between the germline ends. The CDR3 loop spans 16 amino acids. Per the germline V gene, CDR1 is SGHRS and CDR2 is YFSETQ.

This CDR3 is CASSPPSWRGNQETQYF. Here the CDR3 DNA reads TGTGCCAGCAGCCCCCCAAGCTGGCGGGGGAATCAAGAGACCCAGTACTTC. The chain is built from TRBV7-9 and TRBJ2-5; 7 bases align to TRBD2. With V trimmed by 5 bases and J by 2 bases, 14 bases remained unmatched. CDR1 is SEHNR, CDR2 FQNEAQ, per germline (reference sequence). The CDR3 is made up of 17 amino acids.

A few counts support this clonotype. This sequence joins TRBV27 and TRBJ1-2; 10 positions agree with TRBD1. This CDR3 is 17 amino acids long. Per the germline V gene, CDR1 is MNHEY and CDR2 is SMNVEV (reference sequence). V was pared by 1 base and J by 6 bases, with 11 bases of the junction left unmatched. The CDR3 is CASSLLPQGTGEDGYTF. CDR3 nucleotide sequence: TGTGCCAGCAGTTTATTACCCCAAGGGACAGGGGAGGATGGCTACACCTTC.

The chain combines TRBV10-3 with TRBJ2-7; D possibly corresponds to TRBD1 (6 bases). This CDR3 region has 15 residues. Germline CDR1 and CDR2: ENHRY and SYGVKD. V was clipped by 4 bases and J by 0 bases, with 13 bases between them. DNA of the CDR3: TGTGCCATCAGTGGGGGGCAACGGGACTCCTACGAGCAGTACTTC. Amino acids: CAISGGQRDSYEQYF.

This chain joins TRBV5-1 and TRBJ2-7; D gene uncertain. V lost 7 bases and J 0 bases, leaving 8 bases between the germline ends. This CDR3 has 12 amino acids. The germline CDR1 and CDR2 sequences are SGHRS and YFSETQ. This chain's CDR3 is CASGDNSYEQYF. CDR3 sequence (DNA): TGCGCCAGCGGTGACAACTCCTACGAGCAGTACTTC.

This clonotype was picked up a small number of times. This chain links TRBV7-9 with TRBJ2-4; D is perhaps TRBD1 (5 bases). Trimming took 2 bases from V and 0 from J, leaving 8 bases between them. The length of the CDR3 is 15 residues. Germline CDR1 and CDR2: SEHNR and FQNEAQ (reference sequence). The CDR3 DNA reads as TGTGCCAGCAGCTTAAGCAGGGAAGCCAAAAACATTCAGTACTTC. Amino acid sequence: CASSLSREAKNIQYF. The full variable domain, its missing parts supplied by reference TRBV7-9 and TRBJ2-4, is DTGVSQNPRHKITKRGQNVTFRCDPISEHNRLYWYRQTLGQGPEFLTYFQNEAQLEKSRLLSDRFSAERPKGSFSTLEIQRTEQGDSAMYLCASSLSREAKNIQYFGAGTRLSVL.

V usage is TRBV7-9 and J usage is TRBJ2-3; the D call may be TRBD1 or TRBD2 (5 bases each). This CDR3 comprises 11 residues. V was trimmed by 7 bases and J by 7 bases, leaving 9 bases between them. CDR1 is SEHNR, CDR2 FQNEAQ, per germline (reference sequence). The CDR3 sequence: CASTGTYTQYF. The CDR3, as DNA: TGTGCCAGCACCGGGACCTATACGCAGTATTTT.

The chain carries TRBV7-6 and TRBJ1-4; 11 positions match TRBD1. Germline loops: CDR1 SGHVS, CDR2 FNYEAQ. The CDR3 sequence is 15 residues long. J gave up 6 bases and V 5 bases, and 5 bases lay outside the gene matches. CDR3 residues: CASSRTGGGYEKLFF. The CDR3 DNA reads TGTGCCAGCAGCCGGACAGGGGGCGGTTATGAAAAACTGTTTTTT.

In the case of this clonotype: Germline is not matched at one junction end, which may reflect a read error. This chain joins TRBV4-1 and TRBJ1-6; no firm D call. CDR3 length equals 16 residues. Germline values: CDR1 MGHRA, CDR2 YSYEKL. The CDR3 spells CASSPGPAGLNSPLHF. The CDR3 nucleotides read TGTGCCAGCAGCCCCGGTCCGGCCGGGCTTAATTCACCCCTCCACTTT.

This clonotype appeared many times. The chain couples TRBV7-6 to TRBJ1-2; the D gene is possibly TRBD1 (6 bases). Germline V gene lookup returns CDR1 SGHVS and CDR2 FNYEAQ. The CDR3 runs to 13 residues. The germline V and J ends were trimmed by 10 bases and 6 bases, with 18 bases remaining between them. The CDR3, as DNA: TGTGCCACCGGGTCGGGGGGCGCGAATGGCTACACCTTC. This gives the protein CATGSGGANGYTF.

This clonotype has just a few counts. The V gene is TRBV27, the J gene TRBJ1-5; TRBD1 might be the D (5 bases). CDR3 length equals 14 residues. V lost 3 bases, J lost 4 bases, and 10 bases lay in between. The germline gives CDR1 MNHEY, CDR2 SMNVEV (reference sequence). This chain's CDR3 is CASSFLGENQPQHF. DNA for the CDR3: TGTGCCAGCAGTTTCTTAGGGGAGAATCAGCCCCAGCATTTT.

This clonotype was counted between two and nine times. This chain links TRBV28 with TRBJ1-5, with D perhaps matching TRBD1 (6 bases). V was pared by 2 bases and J by 5 bases, with 13 bases between. The germline V gene has CDR1 MDHEN and CDR2 SYDVKM. The CDR3 length is 15 residues. The CDR3 DNA reads TGTGCCAGCAGTTTACGTCGGGACACACATCAGCCCCAGCATTTT. It yields the protein CASSLRRDTHQPQHF. The full variable domain, completed using reference TRBV28 and TRBJ1-5, is DVKVTQSSRYLVKRTGEKVFLECVQDMDHENMFWYRQDPGLGLRLIYFSYDVKMKEKGDIPEGYSVSREKKERFSLILESASTNQTSMYLCASSLRRDTHQPQHFGDGTRLSIL.

The genes are TRBV6-2 or TRBV6-3 and TRBJ2-1; 11 nucleotides line up with TRBD2. The germline V gene has CDR1 MNHEY and CDR2 SVGEGT. The V and J ends lost 5 bases and 7 bases, in that order; junction bases with no gene match: 7. The CDR3 loop spans 15 amino acids. The chain's CDR3 is CASSQTSGALNEQFF. The CDR3 coding sequence is TGTGCCAGCAGTCAGACTAGCGGGGCCCTTAATGAGCAGTTCTTC.